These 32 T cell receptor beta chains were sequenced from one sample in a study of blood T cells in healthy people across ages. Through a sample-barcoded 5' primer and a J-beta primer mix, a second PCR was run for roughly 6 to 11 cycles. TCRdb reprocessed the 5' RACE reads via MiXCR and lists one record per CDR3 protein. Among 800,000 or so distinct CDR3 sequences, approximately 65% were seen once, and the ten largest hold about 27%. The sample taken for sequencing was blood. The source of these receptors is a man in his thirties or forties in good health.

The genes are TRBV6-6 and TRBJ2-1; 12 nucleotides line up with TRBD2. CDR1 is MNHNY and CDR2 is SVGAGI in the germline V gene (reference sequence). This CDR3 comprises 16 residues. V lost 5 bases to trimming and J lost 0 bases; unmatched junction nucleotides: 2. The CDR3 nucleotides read TGTGCCAGCAGTCGACTAGCGGGGGTCTCCTACAATGAGCAGTTCTTC. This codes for CASSRLAGVSYNEQFF.

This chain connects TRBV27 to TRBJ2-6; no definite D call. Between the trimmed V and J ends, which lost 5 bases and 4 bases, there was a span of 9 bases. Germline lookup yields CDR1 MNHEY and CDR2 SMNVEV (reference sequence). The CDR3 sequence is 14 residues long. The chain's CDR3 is CASSSSLGANVLTF. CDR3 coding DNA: TGTGCCAGCAGTAGTAGCCTGGGGGCCAACGTCCTGACTTTC.

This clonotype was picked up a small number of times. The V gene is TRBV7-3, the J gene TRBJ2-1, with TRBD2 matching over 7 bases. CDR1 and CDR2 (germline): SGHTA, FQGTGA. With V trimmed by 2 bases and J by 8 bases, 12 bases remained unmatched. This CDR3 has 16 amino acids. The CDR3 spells CASSLGTTYSVDEQFF. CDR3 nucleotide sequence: TGTGCCAGCAGCTTAGGGACTACTTATTCAGTCGATGAGCAGTTCTTC. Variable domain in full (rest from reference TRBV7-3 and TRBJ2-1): GAGVSQTPSNKVTEKGKYVELRCDPISGHTALYWYRQSLGQGPEFLIYFQGTGAADDSGLPNDRFFAVRPEGSVSTLKIQRTERGDSAVYLCASSLGTTYSVDEQFFGPGTRLTVL.

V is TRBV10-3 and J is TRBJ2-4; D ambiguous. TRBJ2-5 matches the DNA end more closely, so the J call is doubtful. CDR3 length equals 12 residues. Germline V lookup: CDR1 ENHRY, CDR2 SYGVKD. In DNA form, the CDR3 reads TGTGCCATCAGAAAGGACCAAGAGACCCAGTACTTC. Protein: CAIRKDQETQYF.

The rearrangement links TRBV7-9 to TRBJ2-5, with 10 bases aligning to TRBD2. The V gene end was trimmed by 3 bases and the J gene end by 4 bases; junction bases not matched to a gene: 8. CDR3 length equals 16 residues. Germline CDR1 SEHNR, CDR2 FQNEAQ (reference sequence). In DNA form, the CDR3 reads TGTGCCAGCAGCTTGATGGCTAGCGGGGGTCGAGAGACCCAGTACTTC. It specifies CASSLMASGGRETQYF.

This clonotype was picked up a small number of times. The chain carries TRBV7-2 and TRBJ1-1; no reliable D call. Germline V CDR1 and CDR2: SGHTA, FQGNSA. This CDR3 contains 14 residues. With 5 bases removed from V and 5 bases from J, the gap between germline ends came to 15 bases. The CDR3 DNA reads TGTGCCAGCAGCCCTGGTGGTCGAAAAACTGAAGCTTTCTTT. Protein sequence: CASSPGGRKTEAFF.

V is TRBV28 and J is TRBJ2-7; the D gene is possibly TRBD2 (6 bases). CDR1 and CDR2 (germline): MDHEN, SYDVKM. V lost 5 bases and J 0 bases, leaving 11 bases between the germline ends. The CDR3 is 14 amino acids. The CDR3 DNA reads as TGTGCCAGCAGTGGGACTGAGACCTCCTACGAGCAGTACTTC. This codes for CASSGTETSYEQYF.

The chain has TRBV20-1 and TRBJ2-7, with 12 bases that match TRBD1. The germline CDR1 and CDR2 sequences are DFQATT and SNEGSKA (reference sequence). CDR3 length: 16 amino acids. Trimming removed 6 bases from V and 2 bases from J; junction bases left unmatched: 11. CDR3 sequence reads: CSATGTGGAGTYEQYF. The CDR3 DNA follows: TGCAGTGCAACCGGGACAGGGGGCGCAGGAACCTACGAGCAGTACTTC.

CDR3 loop: CSVRAASYEQYF. Here the CDR3 DNA reads TGCAGCGTGCGCGCGGCCTCCTACGAGCAGTACTTC. The V gene is TRBV29-1, the J gene TRBJ2-7; D remains unclear. CDR1 is SQVTM and CDR2 is ANQGSEA in the germline V gene. V lost 6 bases to trimming and J lost 0 bases, with 9 bases between them. The CDR3 is made up of 12 amino acids.

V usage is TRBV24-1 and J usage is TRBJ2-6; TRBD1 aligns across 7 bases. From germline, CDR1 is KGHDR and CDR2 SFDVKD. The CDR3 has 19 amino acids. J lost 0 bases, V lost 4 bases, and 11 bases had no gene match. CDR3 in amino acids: CATSEPTGSPFSGANVLTF. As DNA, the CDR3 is TGTGCCACCAGTGAACCGACAGGGTCCCCTTTCTCTGGGGCCAACGTCCTGACTTTC.

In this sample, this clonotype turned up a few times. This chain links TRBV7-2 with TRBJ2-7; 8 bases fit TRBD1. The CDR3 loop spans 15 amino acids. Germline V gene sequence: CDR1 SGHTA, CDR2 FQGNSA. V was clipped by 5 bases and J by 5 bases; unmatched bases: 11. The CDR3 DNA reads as TGTGCCAGCAGCCCTTGGACAGGGAGTCCCGACGAGCAGTACTTC. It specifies CASSPWTGSPDEQYF. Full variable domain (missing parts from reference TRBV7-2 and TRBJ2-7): GAGVSQSPSNKVTEKGKDVELRCDPISGHTALYWYRQSLGQGLEFLIYFQGNSAPDKSGLPSDRFSAERTGGSVSTLTIQRTQQEDSAVYLCASSPWTGSPDEQYFGPGTRLTVT.

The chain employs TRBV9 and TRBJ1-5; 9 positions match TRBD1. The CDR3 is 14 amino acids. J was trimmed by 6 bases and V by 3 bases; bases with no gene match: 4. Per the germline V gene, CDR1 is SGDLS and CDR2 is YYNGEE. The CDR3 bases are TGTGCCAGCAGCGCTGGACAGGGGAGTCAGCCCCAGCATTTT. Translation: CASSAGQGSQPQHF.

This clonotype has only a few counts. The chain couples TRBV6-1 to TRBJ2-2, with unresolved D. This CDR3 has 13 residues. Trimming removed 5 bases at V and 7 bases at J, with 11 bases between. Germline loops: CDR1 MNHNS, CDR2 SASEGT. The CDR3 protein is CASSMRRVGELFF. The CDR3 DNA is TGTGCCAGCAGTATGAGGAGAGTCGGGGAGCTGTTTTTT.

The CDR3: CASSFHIIGEMVIYTF. The CDR3 DNA reads as TGTGCCAGCAGTTTTCATATCATTGGGGAGATGGTCATATACACCTTC. The V call is TRBV6-6, the J call TRBJ1-2; D is unresolved. CDR1 is MNHNY, CDR2 SVGAGI, per germline (reference sequence). The V gene lost 4 bases and the J gene lost 11 bases, with 26 bases spanning the gap. The CDR3 covers 16 residues.

DNA of the CDR3: TGTGCCAGCAGGATAGACCGGACAGGGGAAATCTATGGCTACACCTTC. As protein: CASRIDRTGEIYGYTF. The rearrangement uses TRBV7-3 and TRBJ1-2; 9 nucleotides align to TRBD1. This CDR3 spans 16 amino acids. Losses at the gene ends were 6 bases for V and 4 bases for J; bases not matched to a gene: 12. Germline V lookup: CDR1 SGHTA, CDR2 FQGTGA.

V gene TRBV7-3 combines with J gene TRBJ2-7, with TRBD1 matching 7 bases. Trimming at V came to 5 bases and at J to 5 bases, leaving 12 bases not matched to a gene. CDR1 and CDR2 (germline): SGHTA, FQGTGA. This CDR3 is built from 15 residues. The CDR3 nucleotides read TGTGCCAGCAGCCCCTCGGTACAGGGGATGCACGAGCAGTACTTC. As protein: CASSPSVQGMHEQYF. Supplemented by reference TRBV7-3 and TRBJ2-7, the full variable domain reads GAGVSQTPSNKVTEKGKYVELRCDPISGHTALYWYRQSLGQGPEFLIYFQGTGAADDSGLPNDRFFAVRPEGSVSTLKIQRTERGDSAVYLCASSPSVQGMHEQYFGPGTRLTVT.

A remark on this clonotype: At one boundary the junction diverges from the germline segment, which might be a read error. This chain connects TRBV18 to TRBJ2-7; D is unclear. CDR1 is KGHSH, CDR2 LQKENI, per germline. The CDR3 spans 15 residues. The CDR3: CASSPDTGASYGQYF. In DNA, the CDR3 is TGTGCCAGCTCACCTGATACGGGCGCCTCCTACGGGCAGTACTTC. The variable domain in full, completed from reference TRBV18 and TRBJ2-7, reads NAGVMQNPRHLVRRRGQEARLRCSPMKGHSHVYWYRQLPEEGLKFMVYLQKENIIDESGMPKERFSAEFPKEGPSILRIQQVVRGDSAAYFCASSPDTGASYGQYFGPGTRLTVT.

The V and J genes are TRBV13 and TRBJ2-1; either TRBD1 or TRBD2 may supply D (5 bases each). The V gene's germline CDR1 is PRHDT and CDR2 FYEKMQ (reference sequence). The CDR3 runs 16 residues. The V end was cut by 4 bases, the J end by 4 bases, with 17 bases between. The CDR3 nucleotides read TGTGCCAGCAGCTCCTCCACCCGGGGCTTTTACAATGAGCAGTTCTTC. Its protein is CASSSSTRGFYNEQFF.

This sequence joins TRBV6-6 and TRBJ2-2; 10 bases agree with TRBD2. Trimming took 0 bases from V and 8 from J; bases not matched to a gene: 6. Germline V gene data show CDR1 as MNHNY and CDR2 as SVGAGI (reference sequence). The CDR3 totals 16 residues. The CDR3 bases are TGTGCCAGCAGTTACTCGGTAGCGGGGGGCCGGGGGGAGCTGTTTTTT. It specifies CASSYSVAGGRGELFF.

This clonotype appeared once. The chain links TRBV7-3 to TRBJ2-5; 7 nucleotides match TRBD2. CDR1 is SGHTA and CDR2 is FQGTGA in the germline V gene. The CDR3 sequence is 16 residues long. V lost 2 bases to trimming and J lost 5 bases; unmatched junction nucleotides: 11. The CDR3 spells CASSLGRSGEQETQYF. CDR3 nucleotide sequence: TGTGCCAGCAGCTTAGGTCGCAGCGGGGAGCAGGAGACCCAGTACTTC.

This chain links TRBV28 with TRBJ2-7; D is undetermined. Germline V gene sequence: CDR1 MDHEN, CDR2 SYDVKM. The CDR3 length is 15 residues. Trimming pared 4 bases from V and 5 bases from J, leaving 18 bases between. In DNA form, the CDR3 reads TGTGCCAGCAGTTCCTTCGACAAAGCTGGAGACGAGCAGTACTTC. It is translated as CASSSFDKAGDEQYF.

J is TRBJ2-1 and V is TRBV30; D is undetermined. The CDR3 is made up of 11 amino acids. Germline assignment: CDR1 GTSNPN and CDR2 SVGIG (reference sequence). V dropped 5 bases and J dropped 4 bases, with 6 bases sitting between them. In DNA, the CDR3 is TGTGCCTGGTCCCTATACAATGAGCAGTTCTTC. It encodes CAWSLYNEQFF.

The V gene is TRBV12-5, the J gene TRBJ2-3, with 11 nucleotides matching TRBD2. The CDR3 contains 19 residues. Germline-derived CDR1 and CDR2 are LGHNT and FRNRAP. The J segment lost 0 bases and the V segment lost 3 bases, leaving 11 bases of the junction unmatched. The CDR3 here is CASGFPPWGLAASTDTQYF. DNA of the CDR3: TGTGCTAGTGGTTTTCCTCCTTGGGGACTAGCGGCTAGCACAGATACGCAGTATTTT.

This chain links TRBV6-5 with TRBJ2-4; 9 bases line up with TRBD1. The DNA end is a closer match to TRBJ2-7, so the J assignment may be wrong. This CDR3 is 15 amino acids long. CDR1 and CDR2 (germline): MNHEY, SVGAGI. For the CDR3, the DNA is TGTGCCAGCAGTCGGACAGGGGCAGGGGCTTACGAGCAGTACTTC. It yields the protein CASSRTGAGAYEQYF.

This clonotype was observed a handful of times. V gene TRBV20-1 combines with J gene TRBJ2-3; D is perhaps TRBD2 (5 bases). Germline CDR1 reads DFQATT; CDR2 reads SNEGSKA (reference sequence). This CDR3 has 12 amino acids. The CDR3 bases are TGCAGATGGGCGGGTATTGTAGATACGCAGTATTTT. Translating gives CRWAGIVDTQYF.

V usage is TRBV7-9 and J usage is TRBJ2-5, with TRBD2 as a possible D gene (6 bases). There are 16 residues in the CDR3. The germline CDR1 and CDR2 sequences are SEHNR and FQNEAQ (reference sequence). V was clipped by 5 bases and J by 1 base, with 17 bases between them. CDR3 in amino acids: CASSPRTREAQETQYF. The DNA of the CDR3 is TGTGCCAGCAGCCCCCGTACGAGGGAGGCCCAAGAGACCCAGTACTTC.

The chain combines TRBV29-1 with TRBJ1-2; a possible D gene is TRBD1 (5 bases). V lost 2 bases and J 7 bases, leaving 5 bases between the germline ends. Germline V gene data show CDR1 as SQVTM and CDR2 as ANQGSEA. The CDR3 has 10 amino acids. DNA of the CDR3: TGCAGCGTTGAACAGGGTGGCTACACCTTC. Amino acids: CSVEQGGYTF.

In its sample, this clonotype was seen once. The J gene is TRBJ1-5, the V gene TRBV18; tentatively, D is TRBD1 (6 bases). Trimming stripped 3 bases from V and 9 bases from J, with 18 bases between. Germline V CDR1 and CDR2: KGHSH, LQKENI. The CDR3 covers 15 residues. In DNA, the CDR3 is TGTGCCAGCTCACCTATGGACCCAGGGGAGCGGCCCCAGCATTTT. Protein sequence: CASSPMDPGERPQHF. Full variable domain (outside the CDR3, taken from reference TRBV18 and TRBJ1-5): NAGVMQNPRHLVRRRGQEARLRCSPMKGHSHVYWYRQLPEEGLKFMVYLQKENIIDESGMPKERFSAEFPKEGPSILRIQQVVRGDSAAYFCASSPMDPGERPQHFGDGTRLSIL.

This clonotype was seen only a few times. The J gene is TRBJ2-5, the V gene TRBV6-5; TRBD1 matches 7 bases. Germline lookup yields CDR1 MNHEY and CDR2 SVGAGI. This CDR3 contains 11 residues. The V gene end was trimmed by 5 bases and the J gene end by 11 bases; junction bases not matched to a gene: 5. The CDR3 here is CASSTGAEQYF. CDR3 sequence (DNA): TGTGCCAGCAGTACAGGGGCAGAGCAGTACTTC.

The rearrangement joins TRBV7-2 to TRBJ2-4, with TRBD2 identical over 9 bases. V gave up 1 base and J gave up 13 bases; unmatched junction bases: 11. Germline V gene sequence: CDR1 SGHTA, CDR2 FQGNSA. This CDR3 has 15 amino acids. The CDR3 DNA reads TGTGCCAGCAGCTTAGGGCTAGCGGGGATGGGAGAGCAGTACTTC. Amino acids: CASSLGLAGMGEQYF.

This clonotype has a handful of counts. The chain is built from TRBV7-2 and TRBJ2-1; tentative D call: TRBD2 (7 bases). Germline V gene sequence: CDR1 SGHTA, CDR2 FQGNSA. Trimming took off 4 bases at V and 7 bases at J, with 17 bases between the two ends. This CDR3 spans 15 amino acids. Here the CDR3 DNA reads TGTGCCAGCAGCTCCCTGGGCGGGGGCGGAAATGAGCAGTTCTTC. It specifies CASSSLGGGGNEQFF.

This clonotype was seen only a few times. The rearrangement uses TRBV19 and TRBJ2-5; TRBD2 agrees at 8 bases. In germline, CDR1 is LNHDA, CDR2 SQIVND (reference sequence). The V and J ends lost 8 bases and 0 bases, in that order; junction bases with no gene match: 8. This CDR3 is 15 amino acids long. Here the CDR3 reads CASGQRGSYQETQYF. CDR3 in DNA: TGTGCCAGTGGACAGCGGGGGAGCTACCAAGAGACCCAGTACTTC.